The 18 T cell receptor beta chains below were found in one sample sequenced in a study of T cell changes during pregnancy in multiple sclerosis (dated by TCRdb to the late 2010s). To prepare the library, the immunoSEQ multiplex PCR assay was applied. The clones in this table, taken by TCRdb from immuneACCESS, are in-frame only. Not every clone is retained; where verified, under half of the shortfall comes from an unresolved V gene, and the cause of the rest is unknown. The sample contains about 59,000 clones, about 93% of them found a single time. The leading ten clones occupy roughly 0.4% of the sample. Material: CD4+ T cells from peripheral blood mononuclear cells, obtained before pregnancy. The receptor set was obtained from a female donor with multiple sclerosis, enrolled in a pregnancy study.

This chain connects TRBV19 to TRBJ2-7; TRBD2 matches at 12 bases. V trimming: 7 bases; J trimming: 6 bases; junction bases outside the gene matches: 7. This CDR3 region has 14 residues. Germline assignment: CDR1 LNHDA and CDR2 SQIVND (reference sequence). The CDR3 DNA follows: TGTGCCAGTACCTCTAGCGGGAGGGCCGGCGAGCAGTACTTC. Amino acids: CASTSSGRAGEQYF.

As for this clone: An end of the junction differs from the germline gene, which may be a read error. This chain links TRBV7-7 with TRBJ2-2, with D possibly matching TRBD2 (5 bases). Germline CDR1 and CDR2: SSHAT and FNYEAQ (reference sequence). There are 14 residues in the CDR3. DNA for the CDR3: TGTGCTAGCAGCTTAGGCAGAGGGACCGGGGAGCTGTTTTTT. Protein: CASSLGRGTGELFF.

V gene TRBV19 combines with J gene TRBJ1-4; D possibly corresponds to TRBD1 (5 bases). The CDR3 has 13 amino acids. In germline, CDR1 is LNHDA, CDR2 SQIVND (reference sequence). The V and J ends lost 11 bases and 5 bases respectively, with 15 bases between them. CDR3: CASGGLGNEKLFF. CDR3 coding DNA: TGTGCCTCGGGGGGGTTGGGGAATGAAAAACTGTTTTTT.

This chain connects TRBV5-4 to TRBJ2-7; TRBD1 matches at 9 bases. The CDR3 runs to 15 residues. Germline assignment: CDR1 SGHNT and CDR2 YYREEE (reference sequence). Trimming removed 1 base from V and 2 bases from J; junction bases left unmatched: 4. CDR3 in amino acids: CASSLQQGATYEQYF. For the CDR3, the DNA is TGTGCCAGCAGCTTGCAACAGGGGGCGACCTACGAGCAGTACTTC.

This clone occurred once. The V and J genes are TRBV12-5 and TRBJ2-7; 7 nucleotides agree with TRBD2. V trimming: 4 bases; J trimming: 0 bases; junction bases outside the gene matches: 6. This CDR3 spans 15 amino acids. In germline, CDR1 is LGHNT, CDR2 FRNRAP. CDR3 DNA: TGTGCTAGTGGTTCGTTAGCGGGCAGCTCCTACGAGCAGTACTTC. It yields the protein CASGSLAGSSYEQYF.

The chain employs TRBV27 and TRBJ2-3; 7 nucleotides agree with TRBD1. The CDR3 covers 16 residues. After removal of 3 bases from V and 1 base from J, the junction contained 7 bases not matched to a gene. Germline V gene data show CDR1 as MNHEY and CDR2 as SMNVEV (reference sequence). The CDR3, as DNA: TGTGCCAGCAGTTTGCACAGGGGTGGTGGCACAGATACGCAGTATTTT. Amino acid sequence: CASSLHRGGGTDTQYF.

The CDR3 sequence: CASSLFGGGGNEQFF. The CDR3 coding sequence is TGTGCCAGCAGTTTGTTCGGGGGAGGTGGCAATGAGCAGTTCTTC. V and J are TRBV27 and TRBJ2-1, with D possibly matching TRBD2 (6 bases). The V end was cut by 3 bases, the J end by 6 bases, with 15 bases between. Germline lookup yields CDR1 MNHEY and CDR2 SMNVEV (reference sequence). The CDR3 totals 15 residues.

This clone is a singleton in its sample. The gene calls are TRBV11-3 and TRBJ2-2, with D perhaps TRBD1 (5 bases). V was cut by 0 bases and J by 4 bases, with 15 bases left in between. Germline CDR1 is SGHNT and CDR2 is YENEEA. This CDR3 region has 17 residues. The CDR3 bases are TGTGCCAGCAGCTTAGAGGGGCGTAAGCAGGGCACCGGGGAGCTGTTTTTT. Residues: CASSLEGRKQGTGELFF.

V is TRBV29-1 and J is TRBJ1-2; D ambiguous. V dropped 5 bases and J dropped 6 bases, with 4 bases sitting between them. This CDR3 is built from 9 residues. The V gene's germline CDR1 is SQVTM and CDR2 ANQGSEA. The CDR3: CSVSNGYTF. The CDR3 DNA follows: TGCAGCGTTTCTAATGGCTACACCTTC.

The J gene is TRBJ2-2, the V gene TRBV5-8, with a possible D match to TRBD1 (6 bases). The ends were cut back, 2 bases at V and 0 bases at J, with 8 bases in the middle. This CDR3 comprises 15 residues. CDR1 SGHTS and CDR2 YDEGEE come from the germline V gene. Here the CDR3 reads CASSFRGANTGELFF. DNA for the CDR3: TGTGCCAGCAGCTTCAGGGGAGCGAACACCGGGGAGCTGTTTTTT.

This clone was seen once. The chain employs TRBV27 and TRBJ2-1, with 7 bases lining up with TRBD2. From germline, CDR1 is MNHEY and CDR2 SMNVEV (reference sequence). This CDR3 has 15 residues. V was pared by 4 bases and J by 1 base, with 4 bases of the junction left unmatched. The CDR3 sequence: CASSSPGLSYNEQFF. The CDR3 bases are TGTGCCAGCAGTTCTCCGGGACTATCCTACAATGAGCAGTTCTTC.

V and J are TRBV19 and TRBJ1-3; 12 bases agree with TRBD1. This CDR3 spans 16 amino acids. Germline CDR1 reads LNHDA; CDR2 reads SQIVND (reference sequence). V lost 6 bases, J lost 4 bases, and 7 bases stayed unmatched. The CDR3 region is CASSPGQGARGNTIYF. The CDR3 DNA is TGTGCCAGTAGCCCGGGACAGGGGGCGAGGGGAAACACCATATATTTT.

The chain joins TRBV6-5 to TRBJ2-2, with D possibly TRBD1 on 6 matching bases. The CDR3 loop spans 15 amino acids. The germline V and J ends were trimmed by 5 bases and 4 bases, with 14 bases remaining between them. Germline CDR1 and CDR2: MNHEY and SVGAGI. CDR3 sequence reads: CASSTYRGGTGELFF. The CDR3 region has the DNA TGTGCCAGCAGTACCTATCGAGGGGGCACCGGGGAGCTGTTTTTT.

V is TRBV6-5 and J is TRBJ2-5, with TRBD2 matching over 8 bases. This CDR3 contains 13 residues. The J segment lost 3 bases and the V segment lost 6 bases, leaving 3 bases of the junction unmatched. Germline-derived CDR1 and CDR2 are MNHEY and SVGAGI. The CDR3: CASRALAEETQYF. The CDR3 DNA is TGTGCCAGCAGGGCACTAGCGGAAGAGACCCAGTACTTC.

This rearrangement joins TRBV19 to TRBJ1-5; the D gene is possibly TRBD1 (6 bases). V gave up 7 bases and J gave up 0 bases, with 22 bases separating them. The germline V gene has CDR1 LNHDA and CDR2 SQIVND (reference sequence). The CDR3 totals 18 residues. The CDR3: CASTPGGTPSHSNQPQHF. The CDR3 nucleotides read TGTGCCAGTACCCCCGGGGGGACACCCTCCCATAGCAATCAGCCCCAGCATTTT.

This chain joins TRBV5-4 and TRBJ2-2; 9 nucleotides line up with TRBD1. Unmatched junction bases numbered 9, after V lost 4 bases and J lost 8 bases. CDR3 length: 15 amino acids. CDR1 is SGHNT, CDR2 YYREEE, per germline (reference sequence). The CDR3 sequence is CASSQTGGSGGELFF. The CDR3 DNA reads TGTGCCAGCAGCCAGACAGGGGGAAGTGGAGGGGAGCTGTTTTTT.

The chain carries TRBV7-2 and TRBJ1-3; no reliable D call. The V gene lost 4 bases and the J gene lost 4 bases, with 8 bases spanning the gap. This CDR3 has 13 amino acids. Germline CDR1 is SGHTA and CDR2 is FQGNSA. CDR3 in amino acids: CASSSSPGNTIYF. CDR3 DNA: TGTGCCAGCAGCTCCTCTCCGGGAAACACCATATATTTT.

CDR3 bases: TGTGCCTGGAGTTACAGGGGAATCGCAAATCAGCCCCAGCATTTT. Residues: CAWSYRGIANQPQHF. J is TRBJ1-5 and V is TRBV30, with 7 bases that match TRBD1. The germline V gene encodes CDR1 GTSNPN and CDR2 SVGIG (reference sequence). The CDR3 contains 15 residues. Trimming took 2 bases from V and 4 from J; bases not matched to a gene: 8.